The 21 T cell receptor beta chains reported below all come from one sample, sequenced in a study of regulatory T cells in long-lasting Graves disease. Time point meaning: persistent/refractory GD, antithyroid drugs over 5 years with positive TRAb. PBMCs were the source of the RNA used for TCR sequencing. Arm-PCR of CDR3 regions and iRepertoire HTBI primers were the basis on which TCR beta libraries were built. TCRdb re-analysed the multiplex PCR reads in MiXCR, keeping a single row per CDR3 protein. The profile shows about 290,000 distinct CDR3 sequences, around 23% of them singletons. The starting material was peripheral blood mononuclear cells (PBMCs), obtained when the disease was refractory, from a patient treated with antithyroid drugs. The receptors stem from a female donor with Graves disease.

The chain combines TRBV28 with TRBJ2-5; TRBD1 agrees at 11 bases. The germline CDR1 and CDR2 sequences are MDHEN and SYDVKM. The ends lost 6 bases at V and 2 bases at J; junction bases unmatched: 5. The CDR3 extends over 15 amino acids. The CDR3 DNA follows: TGTGCCAGCAGAATGGACAGGGGGCCTCAAGAGACCCAGTACTTC. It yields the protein CASRMDRGPQETQYF.

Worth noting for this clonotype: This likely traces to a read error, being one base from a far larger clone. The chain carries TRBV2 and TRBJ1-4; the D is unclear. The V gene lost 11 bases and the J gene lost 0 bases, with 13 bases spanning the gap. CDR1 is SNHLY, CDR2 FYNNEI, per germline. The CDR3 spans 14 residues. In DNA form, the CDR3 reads TGTGCCGGCGGTTTGGGTCCAACTAATGAAAAACTGTTTTTT. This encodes CAGGLGPTNEKLFF.

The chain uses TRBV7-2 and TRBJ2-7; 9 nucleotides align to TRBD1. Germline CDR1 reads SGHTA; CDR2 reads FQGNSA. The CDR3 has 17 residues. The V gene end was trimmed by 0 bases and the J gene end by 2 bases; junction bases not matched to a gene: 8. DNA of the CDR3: TGTGCCAGCAGCTTAGCGGTCCCCGGGACAGGGACCTACGAGCAGTACTTC. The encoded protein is CASSLAVPGTGTYEQYF.

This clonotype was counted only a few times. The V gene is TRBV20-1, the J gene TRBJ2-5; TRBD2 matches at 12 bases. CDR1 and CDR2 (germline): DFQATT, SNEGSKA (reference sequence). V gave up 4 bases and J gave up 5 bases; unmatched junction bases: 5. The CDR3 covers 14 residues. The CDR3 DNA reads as TGCAGTGCTACGACTAGCGGGAGATGGGAGACCCAGTACTTC. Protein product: CSATTSGRWETQYF.

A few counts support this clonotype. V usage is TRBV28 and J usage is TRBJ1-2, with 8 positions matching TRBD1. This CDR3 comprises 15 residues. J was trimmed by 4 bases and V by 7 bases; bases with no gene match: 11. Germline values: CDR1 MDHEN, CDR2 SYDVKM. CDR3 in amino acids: CASKLQGGLSYGYTF. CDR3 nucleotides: TGTGCCAGCAAACTACAGGGGGGTTTATCCTATGGCTACACCTTC.

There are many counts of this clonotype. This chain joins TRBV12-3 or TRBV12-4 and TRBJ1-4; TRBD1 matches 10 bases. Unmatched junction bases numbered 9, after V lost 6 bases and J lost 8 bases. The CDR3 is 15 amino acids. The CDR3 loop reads CASRPGQGRGEKLFF. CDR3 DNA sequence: TGTGCCAGCAGGCCGGGACAGGGGAGAGGAGAAAAACTGTTTTTT.

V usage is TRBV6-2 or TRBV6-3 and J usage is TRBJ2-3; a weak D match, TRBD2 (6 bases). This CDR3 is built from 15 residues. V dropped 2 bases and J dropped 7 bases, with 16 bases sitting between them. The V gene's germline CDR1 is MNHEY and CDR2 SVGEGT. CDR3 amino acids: CASSYVRETRHTQYF. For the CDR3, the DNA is TGTGCCAGCAGTTACGTCCGGGAGACGCGGCATACGCAGTATTTT.

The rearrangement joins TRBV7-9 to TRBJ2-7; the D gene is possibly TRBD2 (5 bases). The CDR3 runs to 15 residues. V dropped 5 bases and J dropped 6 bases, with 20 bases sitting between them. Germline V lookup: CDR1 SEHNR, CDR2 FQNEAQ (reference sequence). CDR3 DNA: TGTGCCAGCAGCGCCCGCAAGTGGGAGAGCGGCGAGCAGTACTTC. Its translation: CASSARKWESGEQYF.

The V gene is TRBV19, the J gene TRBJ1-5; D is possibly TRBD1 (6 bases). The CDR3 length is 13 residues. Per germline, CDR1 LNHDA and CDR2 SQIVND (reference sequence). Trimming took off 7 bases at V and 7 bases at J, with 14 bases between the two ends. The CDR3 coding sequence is TGTGCCAGTAATCCACAGGGCGGGCAGCCCCAGCATTTT. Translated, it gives CASNPQGGQPQHF.

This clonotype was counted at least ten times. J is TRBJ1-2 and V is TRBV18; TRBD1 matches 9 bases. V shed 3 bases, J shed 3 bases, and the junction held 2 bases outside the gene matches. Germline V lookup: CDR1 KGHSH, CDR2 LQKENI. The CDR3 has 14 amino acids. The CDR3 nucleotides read TGTGCCAGCTCACCGGGACAGGGATACTATGGCTACACCTTC. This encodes CASSPGQGYYGYTF.

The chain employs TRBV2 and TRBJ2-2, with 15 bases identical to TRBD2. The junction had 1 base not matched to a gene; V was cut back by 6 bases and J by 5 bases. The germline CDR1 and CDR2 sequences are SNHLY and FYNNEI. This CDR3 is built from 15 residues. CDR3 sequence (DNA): TGTGCCAGCAGGGGGACTAGCGGGAGGACCGGGGAGCTGTTTTTT. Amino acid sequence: CASRGTSGRTGELFF.

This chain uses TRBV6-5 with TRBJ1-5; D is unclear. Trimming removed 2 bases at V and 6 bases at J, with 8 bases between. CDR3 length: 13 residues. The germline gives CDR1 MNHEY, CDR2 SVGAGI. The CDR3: CASSYGTAQPQHF. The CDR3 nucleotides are TGTGCCAGCAGTTACGGTACAGCTCAGCCCCAGCATTTT.

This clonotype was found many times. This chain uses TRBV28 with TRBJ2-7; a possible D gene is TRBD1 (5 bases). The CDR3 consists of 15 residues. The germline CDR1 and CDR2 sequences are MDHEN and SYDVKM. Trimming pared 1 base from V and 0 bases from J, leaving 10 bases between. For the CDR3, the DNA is TGTGCCAGCAGTTTATCAGGGCAGATCTCCTACGAGCAGTACTTC. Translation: CASSLSGQISYEQYF.

This CDR3 is CASSPRRGQGWEQYF. CDR3 nucleotide sequence: TGTGCCAGCAGCCCACGTCGGGGACAGGGGTGGGAGCAGTACTTC. The rearrangement joins TRBV3-1 to TRBJ2-7; 10 nucleotides match TRBD1. CDR3 length: 15 amino acids. Germline V gene lookup returns CDR1 LGHDT and CDR2 YNNKEL (reference sequence). Trimming at V came to 4 bases and at J to 7 bases, leaving 10 bases not matched to a gene.

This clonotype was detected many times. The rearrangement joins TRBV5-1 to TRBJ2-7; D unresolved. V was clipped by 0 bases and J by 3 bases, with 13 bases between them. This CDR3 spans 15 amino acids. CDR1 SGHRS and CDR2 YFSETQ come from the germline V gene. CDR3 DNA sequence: TGCGCCAGCAGCTTGGTGGGTCTTGCAAACTACGAGCAGTACTTC. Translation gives CASSLVGLANYEQYF. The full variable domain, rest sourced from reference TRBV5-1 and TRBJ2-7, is KAGVTQTPRYLIKTRGQQVTLSCSPISGHRSVSWYQQTPGQGLQFLFEYFSETQRNKGNFPGRFSGRQFSNSRSEMNVSTLELGDSALYLCASSLVGLANYEQYFGPGTRLTVT.

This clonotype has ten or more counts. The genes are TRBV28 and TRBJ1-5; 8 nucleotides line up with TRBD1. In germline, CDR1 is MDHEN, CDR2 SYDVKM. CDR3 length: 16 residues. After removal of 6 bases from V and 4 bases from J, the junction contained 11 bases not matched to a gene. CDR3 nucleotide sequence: TGTGCCAGCAGATATCCAGGGGGCCCGGGAAATCAGCCCCAGCATTTT. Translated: CASRYPGGPGNQPQHF.

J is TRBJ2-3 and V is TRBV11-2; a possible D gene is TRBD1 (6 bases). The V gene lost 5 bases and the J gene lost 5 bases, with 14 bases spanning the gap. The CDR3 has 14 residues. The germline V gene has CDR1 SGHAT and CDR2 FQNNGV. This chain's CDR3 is CASSRLQGVDTQYF. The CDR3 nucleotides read TGTGCCAGCAGCCGTCTACAGGGAGTAGATACGCAGTATTTT. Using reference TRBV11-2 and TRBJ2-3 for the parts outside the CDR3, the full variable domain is EAGVAQSPRYKIIEKRQSVAFWCNPISGHATLYWYQQILGQGPKLLIQFQNNGVVDDSQLPKDRFSAERLKGVDSTLKIQPAKLEDSAVYLCASSRLQGVDTQYFGPGTRLTVL.

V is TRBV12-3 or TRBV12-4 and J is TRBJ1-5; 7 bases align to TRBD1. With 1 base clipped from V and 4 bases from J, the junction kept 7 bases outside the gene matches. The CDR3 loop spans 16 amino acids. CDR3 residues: CASSLEGAVGNQPQHF. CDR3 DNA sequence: TGTGCCAGCAGTTTAGAGGGGGCAGTGGGAAATCAGCCCCAGCATTTT.

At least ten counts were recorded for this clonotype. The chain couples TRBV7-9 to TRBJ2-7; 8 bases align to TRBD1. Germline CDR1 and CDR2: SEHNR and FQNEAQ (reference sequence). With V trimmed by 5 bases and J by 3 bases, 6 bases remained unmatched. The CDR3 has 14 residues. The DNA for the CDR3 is TGTGCCAGCAGCAAGTCACAGGGGGTCTACGAGCAGTACTTC. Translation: CASSKSQGVYEQYF.

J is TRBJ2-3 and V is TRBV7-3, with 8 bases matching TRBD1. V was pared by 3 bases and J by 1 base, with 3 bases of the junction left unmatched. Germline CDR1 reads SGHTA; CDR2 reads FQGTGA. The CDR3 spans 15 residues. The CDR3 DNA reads TGTGCCAGCAGCTTCGGGGACAGGCGCACAGATACGCAGTATTTT. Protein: CASSFGDRRTDTQYF.

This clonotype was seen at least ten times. The CDR3 DNA reads TGTGCCAGCAGCTCCCCCGGTCCGGGAGGCCAAAACATTCAGTACTTC. It is translated as CASSSPGPGGQNIQYF. The chain links TRBV13 to TRBJ2-4, with TRBD2 matching 7 bases. This CDR3 contains 16 residues. CDR1 PRHDT and CDR2 FYEKMQ come from the germline V gene (reference sequence). J was trimmed by 5 bases and V by 4 bases; bases with no gene match: 11.